The subject of this entry is one T cell receptor (beta chain). The CDR3 has 13 residues. V shed 7 bases and J shed 6 bases, with 12 bases lying between them. This sample was included in a study of T-cell reconstitution after alpha-beta-depleted transplantation in children. It was with unique molecular identifiers that the TCRbeta library was prepared. TCRdb used MiXCR to reprocess the PCR reads, holding one entry per CDR3 protein. The table includes about 610,000 distinct CDR3 sequences, approximately 10% detected once. The chain links TRBV12-3 or TRBV12-4 to TRBJ2-2; perhaps D is TRBD1 or TRBD2 (6 bases each). The receptor was isolated from a human donor who donated a stem cell graft to a child with acute myeloid leukemia. Here the sequenced sample was PBMCs from the stem cell graft donor, taken from the stem cell graft. Written as DNA, the CDR3 is TGTGCCAGCACCTTGGGGGGCGCCGGGGAGCTGTTTTTT. It codes for CASTLGGAGELFF.